One sample yielded the 30 T cell receptor beta chains listed below, sequenced in a study of OX40 agonist ivuxolimab in advanced cancers. Using immunoSEQ multiplex PCR, the repertoire was profiled, and TCRdb retains in-frame clones only, with some absent. The sample consists of 14,000 to 15,000 clones, over 60% of them appearing once. The sample in question was CD4+ or CD8+ T cells sorted from blood, obtained in a trial of the OX40 agonist ivuxolimab. The receptors shown here come from an adult with an advanced solid tumor such as melanoma, head and neck, liver or kidney cancer.

The chain carries TRBV4-1 and TRBJ2-7; D gene uncertain. Germline V gene lookup returns CDR1 MGHRA and CDR2 YSYEKL. V lost 0 bases to trimming and J lost 7 bases, with 7 bases between them. This CDR3 has 12 amino acids. CDR3: CASSQDLREQYF. CDR3 bases: TGCGCCAGCAGCCAAGACCTCAGGGAGCAGTACTTC.

The chain is built from TRBV13 and TRBJ2-3; D may be TRBD1 (6 bases). The CDR3 is 14 residues long. CDR1 is PRHDT, CDR2 FYEKMQ, per germline (reference sequence). The germline V and J ends were trimmed by 4 bases and 2 bases, with 10 bases remaining between them. CDR3 region: CASSSRTDTDTQYF. CDR3 in DNA: TGTGCCAGCAGCTCGAGGACAGACACAGATACGCAGTATTTT.

The chain is built from TRBV6-9 and TRBJ2-7; no definite D call. V lost 3 bases and J lost 3, with 12 bases in between. Germline assignment: CDR1 MNHGY and CDR2 SVAAGI. This CDR3 has 14 residues. In DNA form, the CDR3 reads TGTGCCAGCAGTTACGAAGGAGTCTACTACGAGCAGTACTTC. This translates into CASSYEGVYYEQYF.

The V gene is TRBV5-6, the J gene TRBJ2-1; D might be TRBD1 (6 bases). Trimming cost V 2 bases and J 3 bases, with 15 bases left between them. CDR1 SGHDT and CDR2 YYEEEE come from the germline V gene. The CDR3 spans 16 residues. CDR3 loop: CASSFAPGHGYNEQFF. CDR3 DNA: TGTGCCAGCAGCTTTGCACCGGGACACGGCTACAATGAGCAGTTCTTC.

The chain is built from TRBV21-1 and TRBJ2-4. TRBV21-1 is a pseudogene segment. CDR3 size: 14 residues. The CDR3 loop is CARALDLAKNIQYF. The CDR3 DNA reads TGTGCCAGGGCTTTGGATCTAGCCAAAAACATTCAGTACTTC.

The chain carries TRBV9 and TRBJ2-5; the D gene is possibly TRBD1 (6 bases). CDR3 length: 14 amino acids. Germline V gene data show CDR1 as SGDLS and CDR2 as YYNGEE. Trimming removed 0 bases at V and 0 bases at J, with 6 bases between. The CDR3: CASSVGDNQETQYF. CDR3 bases: TGTGCCAGCAGCGTAGGGGACAACCAAGAGACCCAGTACTTC.

This chain's CDR3 is CASSLGTGTPEGQPQHF. CDR3 bases: TGTGCCAGCAGCCTCGGCACAGGAACCCCGGAAGGTCAGCCCCAGCATTTT. The rearrangement joins TRBV13 to TRBJ1-5, with a possible D match to TRBD1 (5 bases). V lost 5 bases, J lost 6 bases, and 23 bases lay in between. The CDR3 runs 17 residues. Per germline, CDR1 PRHDT and CDR2 FYEKMQ (reference sequence). The complete variable domain, with remaining parts taken from reference TRBV13 and TRBJ1-5, reads AAGVIQSPRHLIKEKRETATLKCYPIPRHDTVYWYQQGPGQDPQFLISFYEKMQSDKGSIPDRFSAQQFSDYHSELNMSSLELGDSALYFCASSLGTGTPEGQPQHFGDGTRLSIL.

This clone has only one observation. The chain carries TRBV7-2 and TRBJ2-1; the match to TRBD2 covers 12 bases. V was pared by 5 bases and J by 5 bases, with 10 bases of the junction left unmatched. This CDR3 has 17 residues. Germline values: CDR1 SGHTA, CDR2 FQGNSA. This chain's CDR3 is CASSKRTSGNYHNEQFF. The CDR3 nucleotides are TGTGCCAGCAGCAAACGGACTAGCGGGAATTACCACAATGAGCAGTTCTTC.

Only one count was recorded for this clone. The chain links TRBV6-1 to TRBJ2-7, with a tentative D call TRBD2 (6 bases). V lost 8 bases and J lost 4, with 21 bases in between. The length of the CDR3 is 15 residues. Germline V gives CDR1 MNHNS, CDR2 SASEGT. The CDR3 loop is CASVYFRLEGYEQYF. As DNA, the CDR3 is TGTGCCAGCGTATACTTCCGACTAGAGGGGTACGAGCAGTACTTC.

This clone was seen once. J is TRBJ2-5 and V is TRBV27; the match to TRBD2 covers 7 bases. With the DNA end fitting TRBJ2-7 better, the J assignment may be wrong. The germline gives CDR1 MNHEY, CDR2 SMNVEV (reference sequence). This CDR3 comprises 13 residues. In DNA, the CDR3 is TGTGCCAGCAGTCGGCGGGGGAGCTACGAGCAGTACTTC. Amino acids: CASSRRGSYEQYF.

This clone was seen once. The chain employs TRBV7-2 and TRBJ2-7; 7 bases agree with TRBD1. The CDR3 is made up of 15 amino acids. CDR1 and CDR2 from the germline V gene are SGHTA and FQGNSA. Germline trimming cut 2 bases from V and 1 base from J; bases unmatched to any gene: 5. Written as DNA, the CDR3 is TGTGCCAGCAGCTTACATCGACAGGGATCCTACGAGCAGTACTTC. This translates into CASSLHRQGSYEQYF. Complete variable domain (other parts from reference TRBV7-2 and TRBJ2-7): GAGVSQSPSNKVTEKGKDVELRCDPISGHTALYWYRQSLGQGLEFLIYFQGNSAPDKSGLPSDRFSAERTGGSVSTLTIQRTQQEDSAVYLCASSLHRQGSYEQYFGPGTRLTVT.

This clone appeared a single time. The chain employs TRBV7-9 and TRBJ1-5; 8 nucleotides match TRBD1. The CDR3 covers 15 residues. V shed 4 bases and J 5 bases; nucleotides not matched to a gene: 7. The germline CDR1 and CDR2 sequences are SEHNR and FQNEAQ (reference sequence). CDR3 region: CASSSSGTGYQPQHF. CDR3 nucleotide sequence: TGTGCCAGCAGCTCATCCGGGACAGGTTATCAGCCCCAGCATTTT. Full variable domain (remainder filled in from reference TRBV7-9 and TRBJ1-5): DTGVSQNPRHKITKRGQNVTFRCDPISEHNRLYWYRQTLGQGPEFLTYFQNEAQLEKSRLLSDRFSAERPKGSFSTLEIQRTEQGDSAMYLCASSSSGTGYQPQHFGDGTRLSIL.

CDR3 loop: CASSGAGDYEQYF. In DNA, the CDR3 is TGTGCCAGCAGCGGTGCGGGGGACTACGAGCAGTACTTC. The V call is TRBV7-6, the J call TRBJ2-7, with TRBD2 matching 7 bases. The V segment lost 5 bases and the J segment 3 bases; nucleotides outside the gene matches: 4. Looked up from germline, CDR1 is SGHVS and CDR2 is FNYEAQ. This CDR3 spans 13 amino acids.

Only one count was recorded for this clone. The chain has TRBV28 and TRBJ2-3, with TRBD1 matching over 7 bases. The CDR3 sequence is 15 residues long. Germline V gives CDR1 MDHEN, CDR2 SYDVKM. Unmatched junction bases numbered 7, after V lost 5 bases and J lost 2 bases. The CDR3: CASSGGQNYTDTQYF. For the CDR3, the DNA is TGTGCCAGCAGTGGGGGACAGAATTACACAGATACGCAGTATTTT.

This CDR3 reads CASSLSRNDEQYF. Written as DNA, the CDR3 is TGTGCCAGCAGTTTATCCAGGAACGACGAGCAGTACTTC. The V and J genes are TRBV27 and TRBJ2-7; D not resolved. V was cut by 0 bases and J by 5 bases, with 8 bases left in between. There are 13 residues in the CDR3. CDR1 and CDR2 from the germline V gene are MNHEY and SMNVEV (reference sequence).

The CDR3 DNA sequence: TGTGCCAGCAGCGGCACCGGGACAGGGGGCGTTGAGACCCAGTACTTC. Its translation is CASSGTGTGGVETQYF. The chain is built from TRBV9 and TRBJ2-5; TRBD1 matches 12 bases. CDR3 size: 16 residues. CDR1 is SGDLS and CDR2 is YYNGEE in the germline V gene. V lost 3 bases, J lost 5 bases, and 8 bases stayed unmatched.

The genes are TRBV27 and TRBJ1-1; D may be TRBD1 (5 bases). The CDR3 contains 15 residues. The germline CDR1 and CDR2 sequences are MNHEY and SMNVEV (reference sequence). V was cut by 5 bases and J by 2 bases, with 15 bases left in between. Here the CDR3 reads CASSQAQGINTEAFF. CDR3 DNA: TGTGCCAGCAGTCAGGCGCAGGGCATTAACACTGAAGCTTTCTTT.

The CDR3 region is CASSQSSGRNKNIQYF. In DNA form, the CDR3 reads TGTGCCAGCAGTCAATCTAGCGGGAGGAACAAAAACATTCAGTACTTC. The chain couples TRBV27 to TRBJ2-4, with 11 positions matching TRBD2. This CDR3 has 16 residues. Germline values: CDR1 MNHEY, CDR2 SMNVEV (reference sequence). The J segment lost 3 bases and the V segment lost 5 bases, leaving 6 bases of the junction unmatched.

V gene TRBV7-3 combines with J gene TRBJ1-1; TRBD1 might be the D (5 bases). The CDR3 contains 13 residues. Trimming shortened V by 2 bases and J by 11 bases, and 15 bases separated the two germline ends. Germline loops: CDR1 SGHTA, CDR2 FQGTGA. CDR3 DNA: TGTGCCAGCAGCTTATTTGGGGGAATTGAGGCTTTCTTT. Protein: CASSLFGGIEAFF.

The rearrangement links TRBV7-6 to TRBJ2-1, with a possible D match to TRBD2 (6 bases). The CDR3 spans 19 residues. Germline CDR1 SGHVS, CDR2 FNYEAQ. Trimming cost V 5 bases and J 0 bases, with 23 bases left between them. The CDR3 sequence: CASSPLKRVTQSSYNEQFF. CDR3 DNA sequence: TGTGCCAGCAGCCCACTCAAGCGGGTTACCCAAAGCTCCTACAATGAGCAGTTCTTC.

This clone was counted once. This chain connects TRBV11-2 to TRBJ2-2; TRBD2 might be the D (5 bases). Germline V gene lookup returns CDR1 SGHAT and CDR2 FQNNGV. V shed 1 base and J shed 5 bases, with 8 bases lying between them. The CDR3 totals 14 residues. This CDR3 is CASSLGPGTGELFF. The CDR3 nucleotides read TGTGCCAGCAGCTTAGGTCCGGGGACCGGGGAGCTGTTTTTT.

The genes are TRBV29-1 and TRBJ2-3; D remains ambiguous. The CDR3 has 13 residues. Germline CDR1 is SQVTM and CDR2 is ANQGSEA. Trimming took off 1 base at V and 2 bases at J, with 7 bases between the two ends. The CDR3 protein is CSVEGGDTDTQYF. In nucleotides, the CDR3 is TGCAGCGTTGAAGGCGGAGACACAGATACGCAGTATTTT.

V gene TRBV5-1 combines with J gene TRBJ2-7, with D tentatively TRBD2 (6 bases). V was shortened by 5 bases and J by 0 bases, with 15 bases between the two germline ends. This CDR3 region has 15 residues. Germline V lookup: CDR1 SGHRS, CDR2 YFSETQ. CDR3 in DNA: TGCGCCAGCAGTCGGAGGGAGTGGAGCTCCTACGAGCAGTACTTC. Protein: CASSRREWSSYEQYF.

This clone was detected only a few times. This CDR3 reads CASSYSTVSEQYF. The CDR3 DNA follows: TGTGCCAGCAGTTACTCGACGGTTTCCGAGCAGTACTTC. This chain uses TRBV6-5 with TRBJ2-7; D gene unclear. Germline V gives CDR1 MNHEY, CDR2 SVGAGI. This CDR3 comprises 13 residues. Trimming pared 0 bases from V and 6 bases from J, leaving 9 bases between.

The chain is built from TRBV11-2 and TRBJ2-5; no reliable D call. Trimming removed 4 bases from V and 5 bases from J, with 5 bases in between. Germline assignment: CDR1 SGHAT and CDR2 FQNNGV. CDR3 length: 11 amino acids. CDR3 region: CASSSNETQYF. The CDR3 DNA sequence: TGTGCCAGCAGCTCAAATGAGACCCAGTACTTC.

This chain links TRBV28 with TRBJ2-7; D perhaps matches TRBD1 (6 bases). The V end was cut by 7 bases, the J end by 3 bases, with 13 bases between. Germline CDR1 MDHEN, CDR2 SYDVKM. This CDR3 has 13 amino acids. CDR3 DNA sequence: TGTGCCAGCACCCTGGGGGCTAGCTACGAGCAGTACTTC. This sequence encodes CASTLGASYEQYF.

The genes are TRBV9 and TRBJ2-3; D may be TRBD2 (6 bases). Germline values: CDR1 SGDLS, CDR2 YYNGEE. The CDR3 has 15 amino acids. V lost 2 bases to trimming and J lost 4 bases, with 14 bases between them. The CDR3 spells CASSVVGRGSDTQYF. As DNA, the CDR3 is TGTGCCAGCAGCGTGGTCGGGAGAGGCTCAGATACGCAGTATTTT.

A single count supports this clone. The J gene is TRBJ1-1, the V gene TRBV7-9; D possibly corresponds to TRBD1 (5 bases). Germline V gives CDR1 SEHNR, CDR2 FQNEAQ (reference sequence). Trimming left V 5 bases short and J 7 bases short, with 11 bases between. The CDR3 is made up of 12 amino acids. CDR3 in amino acids: CASSPRGSEAFF. In nucleotides, the CDR3 is TGTGCCAGCAGCCCCCGGGGCAGTGAAGCTTTCTTT.

The V gene is TRBV11-3, the J gene TRBJ2-3; either TRBD1 or TRBD2 may supply D (5 bases each). V lost 4 bases and J lost 4, with 15 bases in between. The germline V gene has CDR1 SGHNT and CDR2 YENEEA. The CDR3 contains 15 residues. CDR3 residues: CASSSRDLSADTQYF. CDR3 in DNA: TGTGCCAGCAGCTCCCGGGACCTCTCTGCAGATACGCAGTATTTT.

V and J are TRBV27 and TRBJ1-2; 9 nucleotides line up with TRBD1. Per the germline V gene, CDR1 is MNHEY and CDR2 is SMNVEV (reference sequence). Trimming at V came to 5 bases and at J to 1 base, leaving 8 bases not matched to a gene. The CDR3 is 16 amino acids. The CDR3: CASSPGTGWDNYGYTF. CDR3 nucleotides: TGTGCCAGCAGTCCCGGGACAGGGTGGGATAACTATGGCTACACCTTC.